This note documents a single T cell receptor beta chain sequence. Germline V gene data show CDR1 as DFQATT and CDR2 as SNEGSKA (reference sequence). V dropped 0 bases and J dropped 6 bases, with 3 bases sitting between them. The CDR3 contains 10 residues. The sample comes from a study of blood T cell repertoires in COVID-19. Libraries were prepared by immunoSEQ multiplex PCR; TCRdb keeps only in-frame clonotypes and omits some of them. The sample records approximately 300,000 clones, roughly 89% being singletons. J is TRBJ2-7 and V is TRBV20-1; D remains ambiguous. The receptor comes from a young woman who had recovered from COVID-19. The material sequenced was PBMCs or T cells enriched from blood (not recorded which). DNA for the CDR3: TGCAGTGCTAGAGACGGCGAGCAGTACTTC. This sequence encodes CSARDGEQYF.